The clone carrying this TCR beta chain was detected ten times or more. Its antigen is not known. The sample comes from a study of T cell repertoires in cytomegalovirus infection. General observations from the study: Identification of carriers of CMV plus the relevant HLA was performed using cumulative public TCR beta family frequency.

TCRdb itself ran the reads through MiXCR, one entry per CDR3 protein. The data show about 140,000 distinct CDR3 sequences, with about 6.5% seen just once and roughly 17% held by the top ten. The length of the CDR3 is 18 residues. Germline-derived CDR1 and CDR2 are SEHNR and FQNEAQ (reference sequence). The V and J ends lost 4 bases and 5 bases respectively, with 24 bases between them. The chain couples TRBV7-9 to TRBJ2-1; possible D gene TRBD1, 8 bases. This TCR came from a human donor in good health (CMV status not recorded). Some clones in this sample may be carry-over from other donors' samples. Sequencing was done on a sample of PBMCs. The CDR3 nucleotides read TGTGCCAGCAGCTATAGGACAGGGCCGACCGGGAGGCACAATGAGCAGTTCTTC. It yields the protein CASSYRTGPTGRHNEQFF.